The rows below give T cell receptor beta chains drawn from one sample of a study of T cell responses to AZD1222 COVID-19 vaccine. The protocol was immunoSEQ multiplex PCR, while the TCRdb copy is restricted to in-frame clones and leaves out a portion. Among roughly 60,000 clones, over 60% were seen once, and the ten largest hold less than 4.5%. Sample: peripheral blood, taken 28 days after the second AZD1222 dose. The receptors shown here come from an adult who received the AZD1222 COVID-19 vaccine. Each CDR3 is given with its conserved first and last residue. Each record gives: J gene, clone size, V gene, D gene, CDR3 DNA, CDR3 protein. D genes are given only for firm matches. Clone size is stated in some rows and not others, as once, few, many or a class when expanded.

TRBJ1-2,NA,TRBV5-4,NA,TGTGCCAGCAGCTTGGCAGGGATCACCTATGGCTACACCTTC,CASSLAGITYGYTF
TRBJ1-2,NA,TRBV6-2/TRBV6-3,TRBD1,TGTGCCAGCAGTTACGGCCTTATTGGACAGGCAACTCTTAACTATGGCTACACCTTC,CASSYGLIGQATLNYGYTF
TRBJ2-2,NA,TRBV28,NA,TGTGCCAGCAGTTTTGGTGGGCCGAACACCGGGGAGCTGTTTTTT,CASSFGGPNTGELFF
TRBJ2-3,NA,TRBV12-3/TRBV12-4,TRBD2,TGTGCCAGCAGTTTGGGAGGGGAAGATACGCAGTATTTT,CASSLGGEDTQYF
TRBJ2-3,NA,TRBV6-1,NA,TGTGCCAGCAGTGAACTAAAGTGGTCGGGACCTAGGGATACGCAGTATTTT,CASSELKWSGPRDTQYF
TRBJ2-2,NA,TRBV20-1,NA,TGCAGTGCTAGTGGCCGGACCGGGGAGCTGTTTTTT,CSASGRTGELFF
TRBJ2-5,NA,TRBV7-2,TRBD2,TGTGCCAGCAGCTGGGGAGGGGAAGAGACCCAGTACTTC,CASSWGGEETQYF
TRBJ2-7,once,TRBV24-1,TRBD1,TGTGCCACCAGTGATGCGGGACAGGCGAACTACGAGCAGTACTTC,CATSDAGQANYEQYF
TRBJ2-5,once,TRBV28,TRBD2,TGTGCCAGCGGGGATCCCGGGGAGGGTGAGACCCAGTACTTC,CASGDPGEGETQYF
TRBJ2-3,NA,TRBV11-2,NA,TGTGCCAGCAGCCGGTTGGGGGGTAGCACAGATACGCAGTATTTT,CASSRLGGSTDTQYF
TRBJ1-1,once,TRBV7-9,NA,TGTGCCAGCAGCTCCCAGGACGTGAACACTGAAGCTTTCTTT,CASSSQDVNTEAFF
TRBJ1-5,NA,TRBV19,NA,TGTGCCAGTAGCGGGGGTGTAGGGGGTCTGGGTCAGCCCCAGCATTTT,CASSGGVGGLGQPQHF
TRBJ1-1,NA,TRBV28,NA,TGTGCCAGCAGCCTTATGAACACTGAAGCTTTCTTT,CASSLMNTEAFF
TRBJ1-1,NA,TRBV11-3,NA,TGTGCCAGCAGCTCACCGCAAGGGTCGAGGACTGAAGCTTTCTTT,CASSSPQGSRTEAFF
TRBJ2-1,NA,TRBV19,NA,TGTGCCAGTAGTATCCTCTTTTCGGCTGAGCAGTTCTTC,CASSILFSAEQFF
TRBJ2-7,NA,TRBV12-3/TRBV12-4,NA,TGTGCCAGCAGTGGCCCAGGGATCGAGCAGTACTTC,CASSGPGIEQYF
TRBJ2-3,NA,TRBV18,NA,TGTGCCAGCTCACCATCGTGGGTGAGCACAGATACGCAGTATTTT,CASSPSWVSTDTQYF
TRBJ1-5,NA,TRBV7-2,NA,TGTGCCAGCAGCTTGGTTACGGGGGAAGTGAAGCCCCAGCATTTT,CASSLVTGEVKPQHF
TRBJ2-2,NA,TRBV18,NA,TGTGCCAGCTCACCCCGGTTGAGCCACACCGGGGAGCTGTTTTTT,CASSPRLSHTGELFF
TRBJ1-6,NA,TRBV5-1,NA,TGCGCCAGCAGCTTGGTCGGTGGGTTTGGTTCACCCCTCCACTTT,CASSLVGGFGSPLHF
TRBJ2-3,few,TRBV3-1/TRBV3-2,NA,TGTGCCAGCAGCCAAGGCACAGATACGCAGTATTTT,CASSQGTDTQYF
TRBJ2-6,NA,TRBV7-9,NA,TGTGCCAGCAGCTTGATGGGGGGCGGTCTCTCTGGGGCCAACGTCCTGACTTTC,CASSLMGGGLSGANVLTF
TRBJ2-3,NA,TRBV19,TRBD2,TGTGCCAGTAGTCGAGCGGGGGTCGGCGATACGCAGTATTTT,CASSRAGVGDTQYF
TRBJ2-6,NA,TRBV27,TRBD1,TGTGCCAGCAGTTTGAGTATGGGACAGCTGGGGAGGGCCAACGTCCTGACTTTC,CASSLSMGQLGRANVLTF
TRBJ1-1,NA,TRBV10-3,NA,TGTGCCATCAGTGATGGGACACAGAACACTGAAGCTTTCTTT,CAISDGTQNTEAFF
TRBJ2-7,NA,TRBV6-5,NA,TGTGCCAGCAGTTACTCGGTCCAGGGGACTTCCTACGAGCAGTACTTC,CASSYSVQGTSYEQYF
TRBJ2-3,NA,TRBV6-5,NA,TGTGCCAGCAGTCCACTCCGCGAGGCAGATACGCAGTATTTT,CASSPLREADTQYF
TRBJ1-6,NA,TRBV30,TRBD1,TGTGCCTGGAGTGCAGGTATCGGAGGACAGGGAGGTTCACCCCTCCACTTT,CAWSAGIGGQGGSPLHF
TRBJ2-2,NA,TRBV5-1,NA,TGCGCCAGCAGCTCCCGGACTATTGGGGGGGAGCTGTTTTTT,CASSSRTIGGELFF
TRBJ1-2,NA,TRBV11-2,NA,TGTGCCAGCAGCACCCGTTGGGGTACAGGGATTGGCTACACCTTC,CASSTRWGTGIGYTF
TRBJ1-2,once,TRBV5-1,NA,TGCGCCAGCAGCGCCCGGGACGGCTATGGCTACACCTTC,CASSARDGYGYTF
TRBJ2-1,few,TRBV7-2,TRBD2,TGTGCCAGCAGCTCCGGGACTAGTGTATTCTTC,CASSSGTSVFF
TRBJ1-1,NA,TRBV6-5,NA,TGTGCCAGCAGTTATAGGCAGAACACTGAAGCTTTCTTT,CASSYRQNTEAFF
TRBJ1-1,NA,TRBV11-3,NA,TGTGCCAGCAGCTTAGATGGAGTTGAAGCTTTCTTT,CASSLDGVEAFF
TRBJ2-1,once,TRBV3-1/TRBV3-2,NA,TGTGCCAGCAGCCAAGAGCCCTACAATGAGCAGTTCTTC,CASSQEPYNEQFF
TRBJ1-2,NA,TRBV5-6,TRBD1,TGTGCCAGCAGCTCTCAGGGGGCGCGAGGCTACACCTTC,CASSSQGARGYTF
TRBJ2-7,NA,TRBV12-3/TRBV12-4,TRBD1,TGTGCCAGCAGAAGACAGGGGAACTACGAGCAGTACTTC,CASRRQGNYEQYF
TRBJ1-1,NA,TRBV3-1/TRBV3-2,NA,TGTGCCAGCAGCCAAGAGGGAATGAACACTGAAGCTTTCTTT,CASSQEGMNTEAFF
TRBJ1-1,NA,TRBV28,TRBD1,TGTGCCAGCAGTGTCCGCAGGGGGGGAAGCACTGAAGCTTTCTTT,CASSVRRGGSTEAFF
TRBJ2-7,few,TRBV5-1,NA,TGCGCCAGCAGCTTGGGGGCGGTCCGGAGTGAGCAGTACTTC,CASSLGAVRSEQYF
TRBJ1-1,NA,TRBV11-2,NA,TGTGCCAGCAGCTTTCAACTGGGAACTGAAGCTTTCTTT,CASSFQLGTEAFF
TRBJ2-5,NA,TRBV27,TRBD2,TGTGCCAGCAGTTTATTGGGACTAGCCCTGGAAGAGACCCAGTACTTC,CASSLLGLALEETQYF
TRBJ2-5,NA,TRBV29-1,NA,TGCAGCGTGGCCGGGACGGCCCGAGAGACCCAGTACTTC,CSVAGTARETQYF